This T cell receptor beta chain was sequenced for a study of identical twins. All of the donors were Caucasians in good health. TCRdb used MiXCR to reprocess the 5' RACE reads, holding one entry per CDR3 protein. The table includes around 370,000 distinct CDR3 sequences, approximately 10% detected once. As for this clonotype: At one of its ends the junction is not consistent with the germline gene, which may arise from a read error.

This TCR was sampled from a woman between 45 and 60 years old in good health. The sequenced material came from naive T cells sorted from blood.

CDR3 nucleotide sequence: TGCGCCAGCAGCTTGACGGCTACTAGCACAGATGCGCAGTATTTT. It encodes CASSLTATSTDAQYF. This chain joins TRBV5-1 and TRBJ2-3, with D perhaps matching TRBD2 (6 bases). Germline CDR1 reads SGHRS; CDR2 reads YFSETQ. This CDR3 has 15 residues.